This T cell receptor (beta chain) was recovered during a study of shared clonotypes between healthy human individuals. Study-level information: Ranging from 18 to 49 in age, donors were two women and a few men.

This CDR3 region has 17 residues. V lost 4 bases to trimming and J lost 4 bases; unmatched junction nucleotides: 14. CDR1 and CDR2 (germline): SGHDT, YYEEEE. Genomic DNA belonging to each subset was distributed in equal measure over several immunoSEQ plates. Measured with immunoSEQ multiplex PCR; TCRdb has only the in-frame clones, and not every one. Of about 490,000 clones listed, about 79% are singletons. The sequence was collected from a woman aged 40 to 50 in good health. Some clones in this sample may be carry-over from other donors' samples. Specimen: PBMCs. This sequence joins TRBV5-6 and TRBJ2-7, with 10 bases that match TRBD2. The CDR3 is CASSPGLLAGNRYEQYF. In DNA form, the CDR3 reads TGTGCCAGCAGCCCAGGACTACTAGCGGGAAATAGGTACGAGCAGTACTTC.